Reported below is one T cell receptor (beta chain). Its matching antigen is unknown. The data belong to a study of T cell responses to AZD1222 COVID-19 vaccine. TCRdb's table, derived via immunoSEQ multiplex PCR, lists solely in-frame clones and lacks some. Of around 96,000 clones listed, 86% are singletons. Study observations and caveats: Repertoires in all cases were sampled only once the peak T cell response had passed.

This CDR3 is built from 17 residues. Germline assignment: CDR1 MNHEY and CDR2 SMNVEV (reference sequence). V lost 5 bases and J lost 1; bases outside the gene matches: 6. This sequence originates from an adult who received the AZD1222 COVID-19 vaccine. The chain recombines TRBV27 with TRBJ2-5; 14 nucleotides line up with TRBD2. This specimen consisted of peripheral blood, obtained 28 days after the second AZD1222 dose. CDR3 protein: CASSHGLAGGFQETQYF. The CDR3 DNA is TGTGCCAGCAGTCACGGACTAGCGGGAGGTTTCCAAGAGACCCAGTACTTC.